What follows are 10 T cell receptor beta chains derived from one specimen sequenced in a study of T cell repertoires in cytomegalovirus infection. TCRdb re-called the reads with MiXCR, one entry per CDR3 protein. Of approximately 150,000 distinct CDR3 sequences in the sample, about 6% are singletons; the top ten hold roughly 18%. The sample was PBMCs. These receptors were obtained from a human donor in good health (CMV status not recorded). Some clones in this sample may be carry-over from other donors' samples.

This clonotype has at least ten counts. The gene calls are TRBV7-2 and TRBJ1-4, with D possibly matching TRBD1 (5 bases). Trimming stripped 5 bases from V and 8 bases from J, with 24 bases between. The germline V gene has CDR1 SGHTA and CDR2 FQGNSA. This CDR3 spans 17 amino acids. This CDR3 reads CASSLGDGGVGGEKLFF. CDR3 DNA sequence: TGTGCCAGCAGCCTTGGGGACGGTGGGGTCGGGGGAGAAAAACTGTTTTTT.

This clonotype was counted between two and nine times. The chain joins TRBV28 to TRBJ2-7, with a tentative D call TRBD1 (6 bases). In germline, CDR1 is MDHEN, CDR2 SYDVKM. The germline V and J ends were trimmed by 4 bases and 5 bases, with 24 bases remaining between them. The CDR3 consists of 17 residues. CDR3 amino acids: CASSSQQGHLWKDEQYF. In nucleotides, the CDR3 is TGTGCCAGCAGTTCCCAGCAGGGACACTTGTGGAAAGACGAGCAGTACTTC. Together with reference TRBV28 and TRBJ2-7, the CDR3 gives the full variable domain: DVKVTQSSRYLVKRTGEKVFLECVQDMDHENMFWYRQDPGLGLRLIYFSYDVKMKEKGDIPEGYSVSREKKERFSLILESASTNQTSMYLCASSSQQGHLWKDEQYFGPGTRLTVT.

This clonotype was seen a few times. The V gene is TRBV19, the J gene TRBJ2-2, with 7 bases lining up with TRBD1. The CDR3 extends over 14 amino acids. Germline V gene data show CDR1 as LNHDA and CDR2 as SQIVND (reference sequence). The V gene end was trimmed by 9 bases and the J gene end by 3 bases; junction bases not matched to a gene: 7. The CDR3 DNA sequence: TGTGCCAGCGAGACAGGGTCCTACACCGGGGAGCTGTTTTTT. Amino acid sequence: CASETGSYTGELFF.

This clonotype came up many times. In nucleotides, the CDR3 is TGTGCCAGCAGCTTGGGCAGAACAGATACGCAGTATTTT. Translated, it gives CASSLGRTDTQYF. V usage is TRBV7-2 and J usage is TRBJ2-3; D gene unclear. CDR3 size: 13 residues. The germline V gene has CDR1 SGHTA and CDR2 FQGNSA. With 3 bases removed from V and 3 bases from J, the gap between germline ends came to 7 bases.

Many counts were recorded for this clonotype. The chain recombines TRBV20-1 with TRBJ1-1; no definite D call. The CDR3 totals 13 residues. Trimming left V 1 base short and J 4 bases short, with 10 bases between. Germline CDR1 is DFQATT and CDR2 is SNEGSKA (reference sequence). The DNA for the CDR3 is TGCAGTGCTAGAGTTCCGGGCTCCACTGAAGCTTTCTTT. Amino acid sequence: CSARVPGSTEAFF.

This clonotype occurred a few times. The genes are TRBV12-3 or TRBV12-4 and TRBJ2-2; perhaps TRBD2 as D (7 bases). Between the trimmed V and J ends, which lost 7 bases and 4 bases, there was a span of 16 bases. The CDR3 sequence is 15 residues long. CDR3 sequence reads: CASNEGGLGTGELFF. CDR3 sequence (DNA): TGTGCCAGCAACGAGGGGGGGTTAGGCACCGGGGAGCTGTTTTTT.

This clonotype was picked up many times. The rearrangement uses TRBV7-2 and TRBJ1-4, with TRBD1 as a possible D gene (5 bases). There are 16 residues in the CDR3. Trimming removed 5 bases at V and 4 bases at J, with 17 bases between. Germline V gene data show CDR1 as SGHTA and CDR2 as FQGNSA. CDR3 protein: CASSPGGRGRNEKLFF. DNA for the CDR3: TGTGCCAGCAGCCCCGGGGGAAGGGGTCGTAATGAAAAACTGTTTTTT.

The J gene is TRBJ2-3, the V gene TRBV7-2, with 8 bases aligning to TRBD1. The CDR3 is 18 residues long. After removal of 1 base from V and 6 bases from J, the junction contained 15 bases not matched to a gene. Germline assignment: CDR1 SGHTA and CDR2 FQGNSA. CDR3 loop: CASSLGGSGGGPMDTQYF. The CDR3, as DNA: TGTGCCAGCAGCTTAGGTGGGTCAGGGGGCGGCCCTATGGATACGCAGTATTTT.

This clonotype appeared many times. The V gene is TRBV7-9, the J gene TRBJ1-1, with 10 bases fitting TRBD1. Germline CDR1 is SEHNR and CDR2 is FQNEAQ (reference sequence). The V and J ends lost 5 bases and 1 base, in that order; junction bases with no gene match: 7. This CDR3 is built from 16 residues. DNA of the CDR3: TGTGCCAGCAGCACGGGACAGGGGTTCGAGAACACTGAAGCTTTCTTT. This sequence encodes CASSTGQGFENTEAFF.

This clonotype was seen a few times. The rearrangement joins TRBV6-6 to TRBJ1-6; a weak D match, TRBD1 (5 bases). V was clipped by 3 bases and J by 7 bases, with 19 bases between them. The length of the CDR3 is 17 residues. The germline V gene has CDR1 MNHNY and CDR2 SVGAGI (reference sequence). This CDR3 is CASSYELRQTQNSPLHF. The CDR3 DNA reads TGTGCCAGCAGTTATGAACTGAGACAGACGCAAAATTCACCCCTCCACTTT.